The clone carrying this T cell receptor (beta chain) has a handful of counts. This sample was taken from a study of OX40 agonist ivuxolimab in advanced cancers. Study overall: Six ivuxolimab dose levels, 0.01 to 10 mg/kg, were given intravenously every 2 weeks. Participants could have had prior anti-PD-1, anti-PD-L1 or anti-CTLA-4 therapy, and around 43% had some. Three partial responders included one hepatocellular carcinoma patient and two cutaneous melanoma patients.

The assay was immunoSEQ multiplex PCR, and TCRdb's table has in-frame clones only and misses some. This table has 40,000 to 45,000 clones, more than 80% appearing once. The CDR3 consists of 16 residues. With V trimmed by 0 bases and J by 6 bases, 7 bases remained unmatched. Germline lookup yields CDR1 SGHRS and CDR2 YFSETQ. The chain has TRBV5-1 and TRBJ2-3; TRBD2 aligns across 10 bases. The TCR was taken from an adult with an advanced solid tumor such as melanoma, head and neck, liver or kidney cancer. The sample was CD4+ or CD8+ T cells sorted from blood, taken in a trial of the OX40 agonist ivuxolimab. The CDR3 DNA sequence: TGCGCCAGCAGCTTGGGAGCGGGAGGGAGGAGGGATACGCAGTATTTT. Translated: CASSLGAGGRRDTQYF.